The 9 T cell receptor beta chains below come from one sample, sequenced in a study of beta chain features in type 1 diabetes. Reverse transcribing all isolated RNA meant expressed TCRB transcripts were sequenced. Here immunoSEQ multiplex PCR was the method, and the copy in TCRdb shows in-frame clones only, minus some. The table includes about 160,000 clones, roughly 63% detected once. For these TCRs, the target antigens are not known. Broader study findings: Among patients with Type 1 diabetes, TCRB CDR3s were moderately but significantly shorter in every one of the four CD4+ subsets.

Sequenced material: naive CD4+ T cells from blood. The receptors here all came from a man aged 25 to 40 with type 1 diabetes.

This rearrangement joins TRBV4-1 to TRBJ2-3, with D perhaps matching TRBD1 (6 bases). CDR3 length: 16 residues. CDR1 is MGHRA and CDR2 is YSYEKL in the germline V gene. Between the trimmed V and J ends, which lost 1 base and 2 bases, there was a span of 13 bases. CDR3 in amino acids: CASSQADRQNTDTQYF. The CDR3 nucleotides are TGCGCCAGCAGCCAAGCCGACAGGCAAAACACAGATACGCAGTATTTT.

The chain has TRBV29-1 and TRBJ2-2; D not resolved. CDR3 size: 11 residues. V lost 4 bases and J lost 5, with 5 bases in between. CDR1 is SQVTM and CDR2 is ANQGSEA in the germline V gene. Written as DNA, the CDR3 is TGCAGCGTTGGGCAGACCGGGGAGCTGTTTTTT. It yields the protein CSVGQTGELFF.

Note on this clone: The CDR3 carries no conserved terminal phenylalanine or tryptophan, so it likely arises from a read error. The limits of the CDR3 on the DNA are not certain, so only TCRdb's listed CDR3 is given. The rearrangement links TRBV20-1 to TRBJ1-4. In germline, CDR1 is DFQATT, CDR2 SNEGSKA (reference sequence). The CDR3 totals 10 residues, both ends included. The CDR3 protein is CSARGTTGRT.

This chain joins TRBV7-2 and TRBJ2-3; tentative D call: TRBD2 (7 bases). Trimming took off 5 bases at V and 0 bases at J, with 15 bases between the two ends. The germline CDR1 and CDR2 sequences are SGHTA and FQGNSA. The CDR3 is made up of 16 amino acids. The chain's CDR3 is CASSPTGGRSTDTQYF. In DNA form, the CDR3 reads TGTGCCAGCAGCCCAACCGGGGGGCGAAGCACAGATACGCAGTATTTT.

The chain recombines TRBV7-2 with TRBJ2-1; D might be TRBD1 (5 bases). V gave up 3 bases and J gave up 5 bases, with 8 bases separating them. Germline CDR1 and CDR2: SGHTA and FQGNSA. This CDR3 has 13 amino acids. The CDR3 DNA reads as TGTGCCAGCAGCTTGAGACAGCACAATGAGCAGTTCTTC. As protein: CASSLRQHNEQFF. The complete variable domain, with remaining parts taken from reference TRBV7-2 and TRBJ2-1, reads GAGVSQSPSNKVTEKGKDVELRCDPISGHTALYWYRQSLGQGLEFLIYFQGNSAPDKSGLPSDRFSAERTGGSVSTLTIQRTQQEDSAVYLCASSLRQHNEQFFGPGTRLTVL.

In this sample, this clone turned up a few times. The CDR3 nucleotides are TGCAGCGTTGAAGTTGCAGGCGATCGCACTGAAGCTTTCTTT. Protein: CSVEVAGDRTEAFF. The J gene is TRBJ1-1, the V gene TRBV29-1, with D uncertain. This CDR3 contains 14 residues. V was shortened by 1 base and J by 4 bases, with 13 bases between the two germline ends. The germline V gene encodes CDR1 SQVTM and CDR2 ANQGSEA.

The CDR3 here is CRATGTSGDDTQYF. CDR3 bases: TGCAGAGCCACCGGGACTAGCGGGGACGATACGCAGTATTTT. The V and J genes are TRBV29-1 and TRBJ2-3, with 13 nucleotides matching TRBD2. The CDR3 is 14 amino acids. Germline values: CDR1 SQVTM, CDR2 ANQGSEA.

The chain employs TRBV30 and TRBJ1-6; D unresolved. Germline V gene data show CDR1 as GTSNPN and CDR2 as SVGIG (reference sequence). V gave up 4 bases and J gave up 6 bases, with 16 bases separating them. This CDR3 spans 15 amino acids. CDR3 residues: CAWTTGLLINSPLHF. CDR3 coding DNA: TGTGCCTGGACAACGGGGTTGCTCATTAATTCACCCCTCCACTTT. The full variable domain, in which reference TRBV30 and TRBJ1-6 provide the parts outside the CDR3, is SQTIHQWPATLVQPVGSPLSLECTVEGTSNPNLYWYRQAAGRGLQLLFYSVGIGQISSEVPQNLSASRPQDRQFILSSKKLLLSDSGFYLCAWTTGLLINSPLHFGNGTRLTVT.

The chain is built from TRBV4-3 and TRBJ2-6, with D perhaps TRBD2 (5 bases). The CDR3 has 17 amino acids. Trimming shortened V by 0 bases and J by 0 bases, and 9 bases separated the two germline ends. Germline CDR1 reads LGHNA; CDR2 reads YSLEER. CDR3 in DNA: TGCGCCAGCAGCCAAGAGAGGGCCAGCTCTGGGGCCAACGTCCTGACTTTC. Amino acids: CASSQERASSGANVLTF.